This T cell receptor (beta chain) was obtained from a study of shared clonotypes between healthy human individuals. Study-wide context: The donor group consisted of two women and a few men, aged 18 to 49.

Over several immunoSEQ plates, each subset's genomic DNA was distributed in even portions. Libraries were prepared by immunoSEQ multiplex PCR; TCRdb keeps only in-frame clonotypes and omits some of them. Of hundreds of thousands of clones in the sample, 95% are singletons; the top ten hold approximately 0.12%. It was CD45RO-negative cells, positively selected for CCR7, that made up naive CD8 cells, with terminally differentiated effector memory CD45RA+ cells excluded. Overall study results and limits: The rarefaction results pointed to incomplete sorted-subset sequencing despite large depth.

About this clone: Its cognate antigen is unknown.

The CDR3 totals 14 residues. Looked up from germline, CDR1 is MDHEN and CDR2 is SYDVKM. With 3 bases clipped from V and 8 bases from J, the junction kept 9 bases outside the gene matches. The sequenced material came from naive CD8+ T cells sorted from blood. V is TRBV28 and J is TRBJ1-2; 7 bases line up with TRBD1. The TCR was taken from a woman in her 30s in good health. CDR3 sequence reads: CASSFELVGGGYTF. DNA of the CDR3: TGTGCCAGCAGTTTTGAATTAGTAGGGGGCGGCTACACCTTC.